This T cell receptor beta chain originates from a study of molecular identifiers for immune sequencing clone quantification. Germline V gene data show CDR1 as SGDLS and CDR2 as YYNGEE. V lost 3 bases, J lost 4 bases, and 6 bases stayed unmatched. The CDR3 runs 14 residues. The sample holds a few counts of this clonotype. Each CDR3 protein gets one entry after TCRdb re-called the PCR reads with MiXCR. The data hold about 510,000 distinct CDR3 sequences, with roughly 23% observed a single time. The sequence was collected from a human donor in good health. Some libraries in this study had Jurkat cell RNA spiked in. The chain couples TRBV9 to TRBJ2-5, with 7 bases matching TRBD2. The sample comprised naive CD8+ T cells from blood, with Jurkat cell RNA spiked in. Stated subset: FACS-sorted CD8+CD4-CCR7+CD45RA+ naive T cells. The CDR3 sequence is CASSADGTTETQYF. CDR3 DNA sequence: TGTGCCAGCAGCGCAGACGGGACTACAGAGACCCAGTACTTC.